The 18 T cell receptor beta chains below all came from one sample that was sequenced in a study of shared clonotypes between healthy human individuals. Profiling relied on immunoSEQ multiplex PCR, and the TCRdb table lists in-frame clones only, not all of them. Here the sample spans approximately 350,000 clones, 74% being singletons. Sequenced input: memory CD4+ T cells sorted from blood. Regarding subset: CD45RA-negative fraction. The receptor set was obtained from a man aged 30-40 years in good health.

The sample holds a few counts of this clone. V usage is TRBV21-1 and J usage is TRBJ1-1. TRBV21-1 has pseudogene status. The CDR3 consists of 16 residues. In DNA form, the CDR3 reads TGTGCCAGCAGCAAAAGGAGGCATAAGGGGCACACTGAAGCTTTCTTT. Translation: CASSKRRHKGHTEAFF.

This clone was observed a few times. The CDR3 loop reads CASSYFMAGNNSPLHF. The CDR3, as DNA: TGTGCCAGCAGTTACTTTATGGCAGGGAATAATTCACCCCTCCACTTT. This chain connects TRBV6-5 to TRBJ1-6; D possibly corresponds to TRBD1 (5 bases). CDR1 is MNHEY and CDR2 is SVGAGI in the germline V gene. There are 16 residues in the CDR3. Trimming took 1 base from V and 5 from J, leaving 12 bases between them.

The rearrangement uses TRBV11-2 and TRBJ2-2, with 12 bases that match TRBD2. CDR3 length: 16 residues. Germline V gene sequence: CDR1 SGHAT, CDR2 FQNNGV. V shed 5 bases, J shed 6 bases, and the junction held 7 bases outside the gene matches. The CDR3 spells CASSTRLAGDPGELFF. The CDR3 DNA follows: TGTGCCAGCAGCACCCGACTAGCGGGAGACCCCGGGGAGCTGTTTTTT.

The chain carries TRBV19 and TRBJ2-5; TRBD2 matches 11 bases. The V gene end was trimmed by 6 bases and the J gene end by 5 bases; junction bases not matched to a gene: 8. The CDR3 runs to 15 residues. Germline values: CDR1 LNHDA, CDR2 SQIVND (reference sequence). The CDR3 DNA reads as TGTGCCAGTAGCTCCCTGACTAGCGGGATGGAGACCCAGTACTTC. Amino acids: CASSSLTSGMETQYF.

This clone was picked up a small number of times. The chain uses TRBV7-7 and TRBJ2-1; 10 nucleotides line up with TRBD1. Germline V CDR1 and CDR2: SSHAT, FNYEAQ (reference sequence). The CDR3 has 13 residues. This CDR3 reads CASGTGVGNEQFF. The CDR3 DNA is TGTGCTAGCGGGACAGGGGTAGGCAATGAGCAGTTCTTC.

V usage is TRBV28 and J usage is TRBJ1-1; unclear D gene. V was pared by 2 bases and J by 7 bases, with 8 bases between. Germline V lookup: CDR1 MDHEN, CDR2 SYDVKM. The CDR3 sequence is 12 residues long. CDR3 loop: CASSLVGDEAFF. The CDR3 region has the DNA TGTGCCAGCAGTTTAGTAGGTGATGAAGCTTTCTTT.

V and J are TRBV7-9 and TRBJ2-2; D not certain. CDR1 is SEHNR, CDR2 FQNEAQ, per germline (reference sequence). This CDR3 spans 11 amino acids. Trimming shortened V by 8 bases and J by 7 bases, and 8 bases separated the two germline ends. The CDR3: CASARFGELFF. The CDR3 nucleotides read TGTGCCAGCGCCCGATTCGGGGAGCTGTTTTTT.

The chain combines TRBV27 with TRBJ2-7; 10 bases fit TRBD1. CDR3 length equals 14 residues. V lost 6 bases to trimming and J lost 4 bases; unmatched junction nucleotides: 6. CDR1 MNHEY and CDR2 SMNVEV come from the germline V gene (reference sequence). The CDR3 loop is CASSTTGGPYEQYF. DNA for the CDR3: TGTGCCAGCAGCACGACAGGGGGCCCGTACGAGCAGTACTTC.

The chain uses TRBV29-1 and TRBJ2-5; 11 nucleotides align to TRBD1. V lost 5 bases to trimming and J lost 5 bases; unmatched junction nucleotides: 4. There are 13 residues in the CDR3. From germline, CDR1 is SQVTM and CDR2 ANQGSEA. In nucleotides, the CDR3 is TGCAGCGTTAGGGGACAGGGGGTGGAGACCCAGTACTTC. Translated, it gives CSVRGQGVETQYF.

V usage is TRBV4-3 and J usage is TRBJ2-7; D remains ambiguous. This CDR3 contains 14 residues. The ends were cut back, 0 bases at V and 5 bases at J, with 11 bases in the middle. CDR1 and CDR2 from the germline V gene are LGHNA and YSLEER. Here the CDR3 DNA reads TGCGCCAGCAGCCAAGAGACCCTTAACCACGAGCAGTACTTC. The encoded protein is CASSQETLNHEQYF.

The chain combines TRBV11-2 with TRBJ2-7, with D unresolved. Per germline, CDR1 SGHAT and CDR2 FQNNGV. Trimming took 0 bases from V and 0 from J, leaving 9 bases between them. The CDR3 runs to 15 residues. The CDR3 DNA reads as TGTGCCAGCAGCTTAGAACTTAGCCGCTCCTACGAGCAGTACTTC. Its protein is CASSLELSRSYEQYF.

This clone showed up just a few times. The V gene is TRBV10-2, the J gene TRBJ2-3, with 8 bases aligning to TRBD2. Germline V gene lookup returns CDR1 WSHSY and CDR2 SAAADI. The CDR3 is 15 amino acids. V shed 8 bases and J 8 bases; nucleotides not matched to a gene: 15. The CDR3 protein is CASSGILAVGGTQYF. The CDR3 DNA follows: TGCGCCAGCTCTGGGATACTAGCGGTTGGCGGTACGCAGTATTTT.

This sequence joins TRBV5-1 and TRBJ2-1; 8 bases align to TRBD1. V shed 4 bases and J 9 bases; nucleotides not matched to a gene: 9. Germline values: CDR1 SGHRS, CDR2 YFSETQ. The CDR3 is 14 amino acids. The CDR3 reads CASSPEAGGVEQFF. CDR3 sequence (DNA): TGCGCCAGCAGCCCGGAGGCAGGGGGCGTTGAGCAGTTCTTC.

This chain connects TRBV6-5 to TRBJ1-1; D might be TRBD1 (5 bases). V gave up 4 bases and J gave up 1 base, with 7 bases separating them. The V gene's germline CDR1 is MNHEY and CDR2 SVGAGI. This CDR3 spans 13 amino acids. CDR3 bases: TGTGCCAGCAGTTTTACAGGGAACACTGAAGCTTTCTTT. It yields the protein CASSFTGNTEAFF.

The chain uses TRBV18 and TRBJ2-1; weak D call: TRBD2 (5 bases). V was clipped by 5 bases and J by 9 bases, with 20 bases between them. Germline values: CDR1 KGHSH, CDR2 LQKENI. CDR3 length equals 15 residues. The CDR3 is CASSESYFLGAEQFF. CDR3 in DNA: TGTGCCAGCTCAGAGTCATACTTTTTGGGAGCTGAGCAGTTCTTC.

The chain carries TRBV7-9 and TRBJ1-2, with 10 bases matching TRBD1. The J segment lost 8 bases and the V segment lost 3 bases, leaving 18 bases of the junction unmatched. The CDR3 spans 18 residues. CDR1 and CDR2 from the germline V gene are SEHNR and FQNEAQ (reference sequence). The DNA of the CDR3 is TGTGCCAGCAGCTTTGTTTGGGCCCCGGGACAGGGGCATCGAGGCTACACCTTC. It codes for CASSFVWAPGQGHRGYTF.

This clone was detected only once. The genes are TRBV5-1 and TRBJ2-7, with TRBD2 matching over 12 bases. Germline V lookup: CDR1 SGHRS, CDR2 YFSETQ. V was pared by 5 bases and J by 1 base, with 7 bases of the junction left unmatched. This CDR3 is 16 amino acids long. The CDR3 loop reads CASSPMTSGSSYEQYF. The CDR3, as DNA: TGCGCCAGCAGTCCCATGACTAGCGGGAGTTCCTACGAGCAGTACTTC.

The chain is built from TRBV5-4 and TRBJ1-4, with D possibly TRBD1 on 5 matching bases. The CDR3 totals 15 residues. Germline V gives CDR1 SGHNT, CDR2 YYREEE (reference sequence). The V end lost 0 bases, the J end lost 8 bases, and 14 bases lay between the germline ends. As DNA, the CDR3 is TGTGCCAGCAGCTTGGCCGGGGGAGAGCGGGAAAAACTGTTTTTT. Amino acid sequence: CASSLAGGEREKLFF.